These T cell receptor beta chains were read from a single sample in a study of tumor-infiltrating lymphocytes in localized non-small cell lung cancer. Assay used: immunoSEQ multiplex PCR; TCRdb lists only in-frame clones, some missing. This sample has roughly 15,000 clones, with approximately 72% found just once. Sequencing used uninvolved lung tissue not adjacent to the tumor. The receptors were gathered from a human donor with non-small cell lung cancer. Both conserved end residues are part of each CDR3. The D gene is left open where the match is weak. Clone size is stated in some rows and not others, as once, few, many or a class when expanded.

d_gene: TRBD1
j_gene: TRBJ1-3
abundance: once
v_gene: TRBV5-1
CDR3nt: TGCGCCAGCAGCTCTCGGACAGGCTCTGGAAACACCATATATTTT
CDR3aa: CASSSRTGSGNTIYF

d_gene: TRBD2
j_gene: TRBJ2-5
abundance: .
v_gene: TRBV5-4
CDR3nt: TGTGCCAGCAGCTTACGGGAGGAAGAGACCCAGTACTTC
CDR3aa: CASSLREEETQYF

d_gene: .
j_gene: TRBJ2-1
abundance: .
v_gene: TRBV30
CDR3nt: TGTGCCTGGAGTGTGGTTAAGCCCGGGGGTGAGCAGTTCTTC
CDR3aa: CAWSVVKPGGEQFF

d_gene: TRBD1
j_gene: TRBJ1-2
abundance: once
v_gene: TRBV29-1
CDR3nt: TGCAGCGTTGCACAGGGGGACTATGGCTACACCTTC
CDR3aa: CSVAQGDYGYTF

d_gene: TRBD2
j_gene: TRBJ2-3
abundance: few
v_gene: TRBV19
CDR3nt: TGTGCCAGTAGTATTTGGGGGGGGATGTCAGATACGCAGTATTTT
CDR3aa: CASSIWGGMSDTQYF

d_gene: TRBD1
j_gene: TRBJ1-1
abundance: .
v_gene: TRBV28
CDR3nt: TGTGCCAGCAGTTTGGGACAGGGTAAAGGGGACTTT
CDR3aa: CASSLGQGKGDF

d_gene: TRBD2
j_gene: TRBJ2-1
abundance: .
v_gene: TRBV6-5
CDR3nt: TGTGCCAGCACCTCGACTAGCGGGATTTACAATGAGCAGTTCTTC
CDR3aa: CASTSTSGIYNEQFF

d_gene: TRBD1
j_gene: TRBJ2-7
abundance: few
v_gene: TRBV27
CDR3nt: TGTGCCAGCAAGGGACAGGGAGGTAGCTACGAGCAGTACTTC
CDR3aa: CASKGQGGSYEQYF

d_gene: TRBD1
j_gene: TRBJ1-5
abundance: medium-sized
v_gene: TRBV25-1
CDR3nt: TGTGCCAGCAGGAGGACAGGAACCAATCAGCCCCAGCATTTT
CDR3aa: CASRRTGTNQPQHF

d_gene: .
j_gene: TRBJ1-2
abundance: once
v_gene: TRBV28
CDR3nt: TGTGCCAGCAGCCTCACTAGGACCCCGGGACTTTATGGCTACACCTTC
CDR3aa: CASSLTRTPGLYGYTF

d_gene: .
j_gene: TRBJ1-5
abundance: few
v_gene: TRBV6-1
CDR3nt: TGTGCCAGCAGGTCAGGGTTTCAGCCCCAGCATTTT
CDR3aa: CASRSGFQPQHF

d_gene: TRBD2
j_gene: TRBJ2-3
abundance: .
v_gene: TRBV19
CDR3nt: TGTGCCAGTAGTTCTTTAGCGGGGGCAGATACGCAGTATTTT
CDR3aa: CASSSLAGADTQYF

d_gene: .
j_gene: TRBJ2-3
abundance: .
v_gene: TRBV10-3
CDR3nt: TGTGCCATCAGTGGTGCGGGGAGCACAGATACGCAGTATTTT
CDR3aa: CAISGAGSTDTQYF

d_gene: .
j_gene: TRBJ2-7
abundance: .
v_gene: TRBV5-4
CDR3nt: TGTGCCAGCAGTTCGCAGTCCTACGAGCAGTACTTC
CDR3aa: CASSSQSYEQYF

d_gene: .
j_gene: TRBJ1-5
abundance: .
v_gene: TRBV19
CDR3nt: TGTGCCAGTAGCCCCCTTGGAGGGGGACGGAGATATAGCAATCAGCCCCAGCATTTT
CDR3aa: CASSPLGGGRRYSNQPQHF

d_gene: .
j_gene: TRBJ1-1
abundance: few
v_gene: TRBV5-4
CDR3nt: TGTGCCAGCAGCCGCCCGGGGCGGAACACTGAAGCTTTCTTT
CDR3aa: CASSRPGRNTEAFF

d_gene: .
j_gene: TRBJ1-6
abundance: .
v_gene: TRBV6-5
CDR3nt: TGTGCCAGCAGTTACGTAGGGTTGGATAATTCACCCCTCCACTTT
CDR3aa: CASSYVGLDNSPLHF

d_gene: .
j_gene: TRBJ1-3
abundance: .
v_gene: TRBV6-4
CDR3nt: TGTGCCAGCAGTGACCCCCCAGCCTCTGGAAACACCATATATTTT
CDR3aa: CASSDPPASGNTIYF

d_gene: .
j_gene: TRBJ2-5
abundance: .
v_gene: TRBV7-3
CDR3nt: TGTGCCAGCAGCCCGTCCGGGCCTACATCCGGGGAGACCCAGTACTTC
CDR3aa: CASSPSGPTSGETQYF

d_gene: .
j_gene: TRBJ2-7
abundance: .
v_gene: TRBV27
CDR3nt: TGTGCCAGCAGTTTATGGGGAGACGAGCAGTACTTC
CDR3aa: CASSLWGDEQYF

d_gene: TRBD1
j_gene: TRBJ2-3
abundance: few
v_gene: TRBV6-1
CDR3nt: TGTGCCAGCAGTCCGGGACAGGGAACAGATACGCAGTATTTT
CDR3aa: CASSPGQGTDTQYF

d_gene: .
j_gene: TRBJ2-3
abundance: .
v_gene: TRBV7-2
CDR3nt: TGTGCCAGCAGCTTTTCAAGGGATACGCAGTATTTT
CDR3aa: CASSFSRDTQYF

d_gene: TRBD1
j_gene: TRBJ1-3
abundance: .
v_gene: TRBV28
CDR3nt: TGTGCCAGCAGCTGGGTGGACAGGAGAAACACCATATATTTT
CDR3aa: CASSWVDRRNTIYF

d_gene: .
j_gene: TRBJ1-6
abundance: .
v_gene: TRBV11-3
CDR3nt: TGTGCCAGCAGCTTAGTTTGGGGAATCTATAATTCACCCCTCCACTTT
CDR3aa: CASSLVWGIYNSPLHF

d_gene: .
j_gene: TRBJ2-2
abundance: .
v_gene: TRBV5-8
CDR3nt: TGTGCCAGCAGCTTGGCTTTCGGAGCAGGGGATGCCACCGGGGAGCTGTTTTTT
CDR3aa: CASSLAFGAGDATGELFF

d_gene: .
j_gene: TRBJ1-2
abundance: .
v_gene: TRBV2
CDR3nt: TGTGCCAGCAGCCCCGACAGAACCTACACCTTC
CDR3aa: CASSPDRTYTF

d_gene: TRBD1
j_gene: TRBJ1-2
abundance: .
v_gene: TRBV4-1
CDR3nt: TGCGCCAGCAGCCATAGGACAGGGGCCCGGGGGCGCGATGGCTACACCTTC
CDR3aa: CASSHRTGARGRDGYTF

d_gene: TRBD2
j_gene: TRBJ2-7
abundance: .
v_gene: TRBV7-6
CDR3nt: TGTGCCAGCAGCTTAGTTGCGGGAGAAGGCTACGAGCAGTACTTC
CDR3aa: CASSLVAGEGYEQYF

d_gene: TRBD2
j_gene: TRBJ2-5
abundance: .
v_gene: TRBV30
CDR3nt: TGTGCCTGGGGGCCCGGGACTAGCGGCCGGGAGACCCAGTACTTC
CDR3aa: CAWGPGTSGRETQYF

d_gene: .
j_gene: TRBJ1-1
abundance: .
v_gene: TRBV20-1
CDR3nt: TGCAGTGCTAGCAGGAACACTGAAGCTTTCTTT
CDR3aa: CSASRNTEAFF

d_gene: .
j_gene: TRBJ1-1
abundance: .
v_gene: TRBV10-3
CDR3nt: TGTGCCATCAGTGAGTCGCCCCAGAACACTGAAGCTTTCTTT
CDR3aa: CAISESPQNTEAFF

d_gene: TRBD1
j_gene: TRBJ1-1
abundance: .
v_gene: TRBV5-1
CDR3nt: TGCGCCAGCAGCGTGGCGGGACAGTTGAACACTGAAGCTTTCTTT
CDR3aa: CASSVAGQLNTEAFF

d_gene: .
j_gene: TRBJ1-5
abundance: few
v_gene: TRBV29-1
CDR3nt: TGCAGCGTTAAGGACGGTGATCAGCCCCAGCATTTT
CDR3aa: CSVKDGDQPQHF

d_gene: TRBD1
j_gene: TRBJ1-2
abundance: .
v_gene: TRBV4-1
CDR3nt: TGCGCCAGCAGTGACGCAGGGGGCTCCTATGGCTACACCTTC
CDR3aa: CASSDAGGSYGYTF

d_gene: TRBD1
j_gene: TRBJ1-4
abundance: .
v_gene: TRBV27
CDR3nt: TGTGCCAGCACCGTAACAGGGGGTGAAAAACTGTTTTTT
CDR3aa: CASTVTGGEKLFF

d_gene: TRBD2
j_gene: TRBJ2-7
abundance: .
v_gene: TRBV15
CDR3nt: TGTGCCACCGAACAGCTCCGAACTAGCGGGAACTACGAGCAGTACTTC
CDR3aa: CATEQLRTSGNYEQYF

d_gene: .
j_gene: TRBJ1-1
abundance: .
v_gene: TRBV6-6
CDR3nt: TGTGCCAGCAGTCGATTCTCGGGACGGGAGAACACTGAAGCTTTCTTT
CDR3aa: CASSRFSGRENTEAFF

d_gene: TRBD1
j_gene: TRBJ1-1
abundance: .
v_gene: TRBV9
CDR3nt: TGTGCCAGCAGCGCCGGACAGGGGCGGACTGAAGCTTTCTTT
CDR3aa: CASSAGQGRTEAFF

d_gene: .
j_gene: TRBJ1-1
abundance: .
v_gene: TRBV10-3
CDR3nt: TGTGCCATCGGGGGACGGTTGAACACTGAAGCTTTCTTT
CDR3aa: CAIGGRLNTEAFF

d_gene: .
j_gene: TRBJ1-2
abundance: .
v_gene: TRBV4-3
CDR3nt: TGCGCCAGCAGCCAAGTCGTGGGGGGGCTTTACTATGGCTACACCTTC
CDR3aa: CASSQVVGGLYYGYTF

d_gene: .
j_gene: TRBJ1-1
abundance: few
v_gene: TRBV9
CDR3nt: TGTGCCAGCAGTGCTCAACTGTACACTGAAGCTTTCTTT
CDR3aa: CASSAQLYTEAFF

d_gene: TRBD1
j_gene: TRBJ2-7
abundance: .
v_gene: TRBV29-1
CDR3nt: TGCAGCGGACGGACAGGGCCCGACTTC
CDR3aa: CSGRTGPDF

d_gene: .
j_gene: TRBJ1-2
abundance: few
v_gene: TRBV9
CDR3nt: TGTGCCAGCAGCGTTGACCTGTTCTATGGCTACACCTTC
CDR3aa: CASSVDLFYGYTF

d_gene: .
j_gene: TRBJ2-5
abundance: .
v_gene: TRBV27
CDR3nt: TGTGCCAGCAGTTTATTTGGGGTGGGTCCAGAGACCCAGTACTTC
CDR3aa: CASSLFGVGPETQYF

d_gene: .
j_gene: TRBJ1-5
abundance: .
v_gene: TRBV11-2
CDR3nt: TGTGCCAGCAGCTTAGATCGGTGGAATCAGCCCCAGCATTTT
CDR3aa: CASSLDRWNQPQHF